The rows below give T cell receptor beta chains drawn from one sample of a study of blood T cell repertoires in COVID-19. Sequencing used immunoSEQ multiplex PCR; TCRdb keeps in-frame clones, though not all of them. The sample holds nearly 350,000 clones, about 88% seen once. Sequencing was done on a sample of peripheral blood. These receptors all stem from a woman in her 70s with COVID-19, enrolled during active disease. The CDR3 runs from the conserved cysteine through the conserved F or W. A D gene is named only where the DNA matches it firmly. The size of a clone is reported for some rows only, either as once, few or many, or as a class for expanded clones.

cdr3_nt | cdr3_aa | d_call | v_call | clone_size | j_call
TGCGCCAGCAGCCAAGGCCGCGGGGGCGGTGCAGATACGCAGTATTTT | CASSQGRGGGADTQYF | . | TRBV4-3 | . | TRBJ2-3
TGTGCCAGTAGCCCAAACAGCTTCCCCACCGGGGAGCTGTTTTTT | CASSPNSFPTGELFF | . | TRBV19 | . | TRBJ2-2
TGCGCCAGCAGCCAGGACGGACAGGGCGCGCAGTATTTT | CASSQDGQGAQYF | TRBD1 | TRBV4-1 | . | TRBJ2-3
TGTGCCACCGGACAGGGTACCTATACGCAGTATTTT | CATGQGTYTQYF | TRBD1 | TRBV24-1 | . | TRBJ2-3
TGTGCCAGTAGTATAGACCCACAGTATTCACCCCTCCACTTT | CASSIDPQYSPLHF | . | TRBV19 | once | TRBJ1-6
TGTGCCAGCAGCAAAGGGACAGGATCTAGCAATCAGCCCCAGCATTTT | CASSKGTGSSNQPQHF | . | TRBV21-1 | once | TRBJ1-5
TGCGCCAGCAGCACACCGGGACAGGGCTACGAGCAGTACTTC | CASSTPGQGYEQYF | TRBD1 | TRBV4-1 | once | TRBJ2-7
TGTGCCAGCAGCCCCCTGCGACAGGGCGTGGGCTACACCTTC | CASSPLRQGVGYTF | TRBD1 | TRBV3-1/TRBV3-2 | few | TRBJ1-2
TGTGCCACCAGTGACCAGGACAGGGGAGAGGGCTACACCTTC | CATSDQDRGEGYTF | TRBD1 | TRBV24-1 | . | TRBJ1-2
TGTGCCAGCAGTTACGGAGGGAACACTGAAGCTTTCTTT | CASSYGGNTEAFF | . | TRBV6-5 | . | TRBJ1-1